Shown below are 25 T cell receptor beta chains from a single sample sequenced in a study of cytomegalovirus exposure and HLA in healthy donors. Primers for the PCR totalled 60 Vbeta and 13 Jbeta. The method was immunoSEQ multiplex PCR; TCRdb's version includes in-frame clones alone and lacks a portion of them. The table has approximately 160,000 clones, 82% seen once. Sequenced input: PBMCs. The source is a girl aged 10 to 17 in good health and CMV-seropositive.

The sample holds one count of this clone. V is TRBV4-1 and J is TRBJ1-1; D remains unclear. The CDR3 runs 13 residues. Germline V lookup: CDR1 MGHRA, CDR2 YSYEKL. Trimming stripped 3 bases from V and 2 bases from J, with 7 bases between. The CDR3, as DNA: TGCGCCAGCAGCCAGGGCTTCAACACTGAAGCTTTCTTT. Its protein product is CASSQGFNTEAFF.

This chain joins TRBV27 and TRBJ2-3, with 10 bases fitting TRBD2. The CDR3 runs 15 residues. Trimming removed 4 bases from V and 5 bases from J; junction bases left unmatched: 6. The germline gives CDR1 MNHEY, CDR2 SMNVEV (reference sequence). The CDR3 bases are TGTGCCAGCAGTTCACTAGCGGGGCTGGGAGATACGCAGTATTTT. As protein: CASSSLAGLGDTQYF.

DNA of the CDR3: TGTGCCAGCAGCGTAGGGAATAGCGGGAGCTATGAGCAGTTCTTC. Translated, it gives CASSVGNSGSYEQFF. The rearrangement uses TRBV9 and TRBJ2-1; 9 bases agree with TRBD2. Germline V gives CDR1 SGDLS, CDR2 YYNGEE. The CDR3 extends over 15 amino acids. Losses at the gene ends were 0 bases for V and 8 bases for J; bases not matched to a gene: 6.

The chain carries TRBV7-2 and TRBJ1-1; no clear D. Germline CDR1 and CDR2: SGHTA and FQGNSA. This CDR3 spans 14 amino acids. V was trimmed by 5 bases and J by 3 bases, leaving 13 bases between them. CDR3 loop: CASSTRRDHTEAFF. CDR3 sequence (DNA): TGTGCCAGCAGCACGCGACGGGATCACACTGAAGCTTTCTTT.

The chain combines TRBV7-2 with TRBJ2-7; D perhaps matches TRBD1 (6 bases). Trimming removed 1 base from V and 3 bases from J, with 13 bases in between. Germline-derived CDR1 and CDR2 are SGHTA and FQGNSA. This CDR3 has 15 residues. The CDR3 loop reads CASSLGGQGSYEQYF. CDR3 nucleotide sequence: TGTGCCAGCAGCTTAGGGGGCCAGGGGAGCTACGAGCAGTACTTC.

The chain combines TRBV7-2 with TRBJ2-3; weak D call: TRBD1 (5 bases). CDR1 and CDR2 (germline): SGHTA, FQGNSA. Trimming pared 1 base from V and 0 bases from J, leaving 11 bases between. The CDR3 consists of 16 residues. The CDR3 nucleotides read TGTGCCAGCAGCTTAGGGCAGGGCCTAAGCACAGATACGCAGTATTTT. Translated, it gives CASSLGQGLSTDTQYF.

The chain couples TRBV30 to TRBJ1-2; D gene uncertain. The V end was cut by 0 bases, the J end by 4 bases, with 6 bases between. The CDR3 has 12 amino acids. CDR1 GTSNPN and CDR2 SVGIG come from the germline V gene (reference sequence). The CDR3 DNA reads TGTGCCTGGAGTGTACAGCTCTATGGCTACACCTTC. It is translated as CAWSVQLYGYTF.

This chain uses TRBV5-1 with TRBJ2-1, with 8 bases aligning to TRBD2. This CDR3 region has 17 residues. Unmatched junction bases numbered 16, after V lost 3 bases and J lost 8 bases. Per the germline V gene, CDR1 is SGHRS and CDR2 is YFSETQ. This chain's CDR3 is CASSSRVGSGSVYEQFF. As DNA, the CDR3 is TGCGCCAGCAGCTCGCGAGTTGGGAGCGGGAGTGTCTATGAGCAGTTCTTC.

The chain uses TRBV5-1 and TRBJ2-7; D uncertain. The ends were cut back, 2 bases at V and 4 bases at J, with 13 bases in the middle. Germline CDR1 reads SGHRS; CDR2 reads YFSETQ. The CDR3 runs to 14 residues. The CDR3 region has the DNA TGCGCCAGCAGCTTTGGCACAGCCTTTTACGAGCAGTACTTC. Protein sequence: CASSFGTAFYEQYF.

The V and J genes are TRBV11-2 and TRBJ1-1, with D possibly being TRBD1 (6 bases). Per germline, CDR1 SGHAT and CDR2 FQNNGV. Between the trimmed V and J ends, which lost 3 bases and 0 bases, there was a span of 11 bases. The CDR3 length is 15 residues. Here the CDR3 reads CASSFWTVMNTEAFF. As DNA, the CDR3 is TGTGCCAGCAGCTTTTGGACAGTAATGAACACTGAAGCTTTCTTT.

V is TRBV7-2 and J is TRBJ2-3, with 8 nucleotides matching TRBD1. Germline CDR1 reads SGHTA; CDR2 reads FQGNSA. CDR3 length: 15 amino acids. V gave up 5 bases and J gave up 0 bases; unmatched junction bases: 4. CDR3 DNA: TGTGCCAGCAGCCTCAGGGGGCCCAGCACAGATACGCAGTATTTT. Protein: CASSLRGPSTDTQYF.

This clone came up once. The chain combines TRBV5-1 with TRBJ2-1, with 8 bases matching TRBD1. The germline CDR1 and CDR2 sequences are SGHRS and YFSETQ. This CDR3 spans 16 amino acids. Trimming cost V 0 bases and J 8 bases; bases outside gene matches: 10. CDR3 amino acids: CASSLAGTTGGYEQFF. The CDR3 bases are TGCGCCAGCAGCTTGGCAGGAACCACAGGGGGATATGAGCAGTTCTTC.

The rearrangement links TRBV4-1 to TRBJ1-3, with D maybe TRBD1 (5 bases). V gave up 1 base and J gave up 3 bases, with 16 bases separating them. The CDR3 runs to 17 residues. Germline-derived CDR1 and CDR2 are MGHRA and YSYEKL. CDR3 loop: CASSQAGDATVGNTIYF. Written as DNA, the CDR3 is TGCGCCAGCAGCCAAGCGGGGGACGCGACAGTTGGAAACACCATATATTTT.

V gene TRBV5-1 combines with J gene TRBJ1-1; TRBD1 matches 7 bases. V was clipped by 2 bases and J by 5 bases; unmatched bases: 6. There are 14 residues in the CDR3. Germline values: CDR1 SGHRS, CDR2 YFSETQ. The chain's CDR3 is CASSFTGAGTEAFF. In DNA, the CDR3 is TGCGCCAGCAGCTTTACAGGGGCGGGAACTGAAGCTTTCTTT.

This rearrangement joins TRBV30 to TRBJ2-6, with 8 nucleotides matching TRBD1. V shed 2 bases, J shed 2 bases, and the junction held 2 bases outside the gene matches. CDR3 length equals 15 residues. The germline CDR1 and CDR2 sequences are GTSNPN and SVGIG (reference sequence). Here the CDR3 DNA reads TGTGCCTGGAGTATGACAGGGGCTGGGGCCAACGTCCTGACTTTC. Its protein is CAWSMTGAGANVLTF.

The chain employs TRBV6-1 and TRBJ2-7; TRBD2 matches 7 bases. The CDR3 has 13 residues. V was clipped by 6 bases and J by 4 bases; unmatched bases: 6. The germline V gene encodes CDR1 MNHNS and CDR2 SASEGT. The CDR3 reads CASRRDYAYEQYF. CDR3 DNA: TGTGCCAGCAGACGGGACTACGCTTACGAGCAGTACTTC.

The chain uses TRBV7-2 and TRBJ2-3, with 11 bases that match TRBD2. With V trimmed by 5 bases and J by 5 bases, 9 bases remained unmatched. CDR1 is SGHTA, CDR2 FQGNSA, per germline. The CDR3 is made up of 16 amino acids. The CDR3 DNA is TGTGCCAGCAGCCCGGGGACTAGCGGTCGGGGAGATACGCAGTATTTT. Amino acids: CASSPGTSGRGDTQYF.

J is TRBJ2-3 and V is TRBV10-3; 10 positions agree with TRBD2. This CDR3 contains 14 residues. J gave up 1 base and V 8 bases, and 3 bases lay outside the gene matches. CDR1 and CDR2 from the germline V gene are ENHRY and SYGVKD. This CDR3 reads CAIGGLAGTDTQYF. In DNA form, the CDR3 reads TGTGCCATCGGTGGACTAGCGGGCACAGATACGCAGTATTTT.

This clone was observed a handful of times. The rearrangement links TRBV28 to TRBJ1-1; 8 bases line up with TRBD1. J gave up 1 base and V 4 bases, and 11 bases lay outside the gene matches. The germline V gene has CDR1 MDHEN and CDR2 SYDVKM. The CDR3 spans 17 residues. The DNA for the CDR3 is TGTGCCAGCAGTTCAGACGCCGGGACAGGAAAGAACACTGAAGCTTTCTTT. It translates to CASSSDAGTGKNTEAFF.

This chain links TRBV27 with TRBJ2-5; D is unclear. Germline V lookup: CDR1 MNHEY, CDR2 SMNVEV (reference sequence). The CDR3 is 13 amino acids. V lost 8 bases, J lost 5 bases, and 15 bases lay in between. CDR3 sequence reads: CASGIPERETQYF. The CDR3 DNA reads TGTGCCAGCGGAATACCCGAGAGGGAGACCCAGTACTTC.

V usage is TRBV7-9 and J usage is TRBJ1-5, with 10 bases that match TRBD1. The CDR3 covers 15 residues. The V gene's germline CDR1 is SEHNR and CDR2 FQNEAQ (reference sequence). V shed 3 bases and J 4 bases; nucleotides not matched to a gene: 3. The CDR3 bases are TGTGCCAGCAGCTTTGGGACAGGGGTGAATCAGCCCCAGCATTTT. Its translation is CASSFGTGVNQPQHF. Drawing the rest from reference TRBV7-9 and TRBJ1-5, the complete variable domain is DTGVSQNPRHKITKRGQNVTFRCDPISEHNRLYWYRQTLGQGPEFLTYFQNEAQLEKSRLLSDRFSAERPKGSFSTLEIQRTEQGDSAMYLCASSFGTGVNQPQHFGDGTRLSIL.

The chain's CDR3 is CSVDGVNEQFF. The CDR3 nucleotides are TGCAGCGTTGACGGGGTAAATGAGCAGTTCTTC. The chain joins TRBV29-1 to TRBJ2-1; D may be TRBD2 (5 bases). V lost 3 bases and J 7 bases, leaving 7 bases between the germline ends. Germline V gene sequence: CDR1 SQVTM, CDR2 ANQGSEA. This CDR3 has 11 residues.

This chain joins TRBV7-3 and TRBJ2-3; 7 bases agree with TRBD2. Unmatched junction bases numbered 4, after V lost 5 bases and J lost 5 bases. This CDR3 has 13 amino acids. Germline values: CDR1 SGHTA, CDR2 FQGTGA. DNA for the CDR3: TGTGCCAGCAGCCCTGGACTAGGAGATACGCAGTATTTT. It is translated as CASSPGLGDTQYF.

V and J are TRBV30 and TRBJ1-1, with 7 bases fitting TRBD1. The length of the CDR3 is 13 residues. Germline-derived CDR1 and CDR2 are GTSNPN and SVGIG (reference sequence). J gave up 0 bases and V 5 bases, and 3 bases lay outside the gene matches. The CDR3 sequence is CAWGQGVNTEAFF. In DNA, the CDR3 is TGTGCCTGGGGTCAGGGGGTGAACACTGAAGCTTTCTTT.

In this sample, this clone turned up once. The rearrangement uses TRBV7-8 and TRBJ1-4, with 9 bases that match TRBD1. V lost 0 bases, J lost 11 bases, and 7 bases stayed unmatched. Germline V lookup: CDR1 SGHVS, CDR2 FQNEAQ. The CDR3 is 15 amino acids. The CDR3 reads CASSLATGGAWKLFF. The CDR3 nucleotides are TGTGCCAGCAGCTTAGCAACAGGGGGCGCGTGGAAACTGTTTTTT.